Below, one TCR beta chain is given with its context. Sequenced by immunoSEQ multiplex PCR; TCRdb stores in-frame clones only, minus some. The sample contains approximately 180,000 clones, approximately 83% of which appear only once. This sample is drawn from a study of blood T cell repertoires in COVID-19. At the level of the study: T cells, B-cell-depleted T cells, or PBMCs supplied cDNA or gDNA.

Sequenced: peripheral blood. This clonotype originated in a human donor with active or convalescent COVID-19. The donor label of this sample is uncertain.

The CDR3 nucleotides are TGTGCCAGCAGCCAAACTAGGGGACAATCGAACACCGGGGAGCTGTTTTTT. It encodes CASSQTRGQSNTGELFF. The gene calls are TRBV3-1 (or the pseudogene TRBV3-2) and TRBJ2-2; maybe TRBD1 (6 bases). The germline CDR1 and CDR2 sequences are LGHDT and YNNKEL (reference sequence). This CDR3 is built from 17 residues. V was cut by 2 bases and J by 0 bases, with 13 bases left in between.